The T cell receptor (beta chain) described here comes from a study of T cell repertoires and Cas9 in healthy adults. The wider study: Multi-effector potency, cytotoxicity and lineage were assessed in SpCas9-reactive CD4 and CD8 T cells. Broader study findings: SpCas9-reactive regulatory T cells reportedly mitigated SpCas9-reactive effector T cells in vitro.

The method was immunoSEQ multiplex PCR; TCRdb's version includes in-frame clones alone and lacks a portion of them. The table has some 15,000 clones, around 86% seen once. The CDR3 has 13 residues. Germline V gene sequence: CDR1 KGHSH, CDR2 LQKENI. The V and J ends lost 3 bases and 8 bases respectively, with 11 bases between them. A remark on this clone: The antigen is undetermined.

The sequence came from a human donor in good health. The sequenced sample consisted of Tregs (CD4+, CD25+, CD127-, CD137-, CD154-) from PBMCs; culture status not recorded. The V gene is TRBV18, the J gene TRBJ2-1; D perhaps matches TRBD1 (5 bases). Written as DNA, the CDR3 is TGTGCCAGCTCACCCCGACAGTATTATGAGCAGTTCTTC. It codes for CASSPRQYYEQFF. Together with reference TRBV18 and TRBJ2-1, the CDR3 gives the full variable domain: NAGVMQNPRHLVRRRGQEARLRCSPMKGHSHVYWYRQLPEEGLKFMVYLQKENIIDESGMPKERFSAEFPKEGPSILRIQQVVRGDSAAYFCASSPRQYYEQFFGPGTRLTVL.